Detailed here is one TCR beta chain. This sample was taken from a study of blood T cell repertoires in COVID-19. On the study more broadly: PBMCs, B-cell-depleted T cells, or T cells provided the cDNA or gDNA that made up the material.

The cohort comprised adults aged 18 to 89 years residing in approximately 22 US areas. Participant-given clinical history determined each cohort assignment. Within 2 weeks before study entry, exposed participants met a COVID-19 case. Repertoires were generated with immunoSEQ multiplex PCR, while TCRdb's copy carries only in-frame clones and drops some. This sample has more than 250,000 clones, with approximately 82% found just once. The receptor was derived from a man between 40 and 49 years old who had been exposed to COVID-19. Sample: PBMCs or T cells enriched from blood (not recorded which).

The CDR3 region is CASSPSGQNNQPQHF. The CDR3 DNA reads TGTGCCAGCTCGCCTTCCGGACAGAACAATCAGCCCCAGCATTTT. V gene TRBV18 combines with J gene TRBJ1-5, with D perhaps TRBD1 (6 bases). Trimming shortened V by 6 bases and J by 3 bases, and 15 bases separated the two germline ends. Germline-derived CDR1 and CDR2 are KGHSH and LQKENI. The CDR3 runs to 15 residues.